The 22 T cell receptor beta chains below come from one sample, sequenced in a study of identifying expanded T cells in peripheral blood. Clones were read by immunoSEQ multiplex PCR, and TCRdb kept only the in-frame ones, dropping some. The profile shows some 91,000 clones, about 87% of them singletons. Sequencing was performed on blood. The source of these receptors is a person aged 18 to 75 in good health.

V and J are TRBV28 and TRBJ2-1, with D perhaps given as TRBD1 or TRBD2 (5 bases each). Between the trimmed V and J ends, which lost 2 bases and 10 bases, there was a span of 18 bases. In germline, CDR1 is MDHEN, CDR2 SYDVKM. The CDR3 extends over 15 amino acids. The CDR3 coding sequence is TGTGCCAGCAGTTTACCTGGGGACCGCGCGTTCGAGCAGTTCTTC. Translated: CASSLPGDRAFEQFF.

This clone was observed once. CDR3 protein: CASSYFSGSSTDTQYF. The DNA for the CDR3 is TGTGCCAGCAGTTACTTTAGCGGGAGCAGCACAGATACGCAGTATTTT. The chain has TRBV6-5 and TRBJ2-3; 9 bases line up with TRBD2. This CDR3 is 16 amino acids long. CDR1 is MNHEY and CDR2 is SVGAGI in the germline V gene. J lost 0 bases, V lost 1 base, and 2 bases had no gene match.

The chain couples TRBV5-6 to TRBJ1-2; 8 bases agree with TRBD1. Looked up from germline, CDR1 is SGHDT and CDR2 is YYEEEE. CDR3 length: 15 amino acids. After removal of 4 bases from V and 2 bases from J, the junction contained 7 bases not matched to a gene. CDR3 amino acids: CASSGETGENYGYTF. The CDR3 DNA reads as TGTGCCAGCAGCGGGGAGACAGGGGAGAACTATGGCTACACCTTC.

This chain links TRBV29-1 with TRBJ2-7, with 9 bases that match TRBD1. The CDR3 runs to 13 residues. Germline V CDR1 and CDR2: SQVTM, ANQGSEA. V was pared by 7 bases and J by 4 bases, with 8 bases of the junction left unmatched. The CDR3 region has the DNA TGCAGCGGGGGGGGACAGGGCCCTTACGAGCAGTACTTC. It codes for CSGGGQGPYEQYF.

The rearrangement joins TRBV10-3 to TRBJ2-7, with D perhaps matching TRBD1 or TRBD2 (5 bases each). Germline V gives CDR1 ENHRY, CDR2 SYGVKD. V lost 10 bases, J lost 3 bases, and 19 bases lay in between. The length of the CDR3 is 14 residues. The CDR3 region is CANLSRVEDYEQYF. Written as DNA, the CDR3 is TGTGCCAACCTGAGCAGGGTGGAGGACTACGAGCAGTACTTC.

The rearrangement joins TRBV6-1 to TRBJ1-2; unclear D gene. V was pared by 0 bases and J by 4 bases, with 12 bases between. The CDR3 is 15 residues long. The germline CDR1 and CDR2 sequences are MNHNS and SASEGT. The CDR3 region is CASSEATEGPYGYTF. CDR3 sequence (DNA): TGTGCCAGCAGTGAAGCAACGGAAGGGCCCTATGGCTACACCTTC.

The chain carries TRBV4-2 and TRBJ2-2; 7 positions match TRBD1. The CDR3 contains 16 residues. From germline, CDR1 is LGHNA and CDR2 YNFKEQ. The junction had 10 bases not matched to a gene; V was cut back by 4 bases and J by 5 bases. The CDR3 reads CASSLSTGTKTGELFF. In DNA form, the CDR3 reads TGTGCCAGCAGCCTCTCGACAGGGACCAAAACCGGGGAGCTGTTTTTT.

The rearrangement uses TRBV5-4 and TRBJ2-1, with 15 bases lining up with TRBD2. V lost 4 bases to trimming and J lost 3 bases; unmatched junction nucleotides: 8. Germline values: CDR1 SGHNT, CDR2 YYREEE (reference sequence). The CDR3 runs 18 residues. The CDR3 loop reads CASSGGLAGGAGYNEQFF. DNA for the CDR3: TGTGCCAGCAGCGGCGGACTAGCGGGGGGGGCCGGCTACAATGAGCAGTTCTTC.

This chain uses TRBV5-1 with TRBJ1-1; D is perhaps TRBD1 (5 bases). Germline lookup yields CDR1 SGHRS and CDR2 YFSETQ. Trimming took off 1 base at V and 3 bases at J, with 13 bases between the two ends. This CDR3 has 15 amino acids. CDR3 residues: CASSLKGARHTEAFF. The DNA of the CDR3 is TGCGCCAGCAGCTTGAAAGGGGCGCGCCACACTGAAGCTTTCTTT.

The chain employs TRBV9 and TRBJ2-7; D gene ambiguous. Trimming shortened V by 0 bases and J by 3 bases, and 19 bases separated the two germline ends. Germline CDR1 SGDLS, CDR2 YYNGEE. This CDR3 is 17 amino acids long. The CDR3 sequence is CASSVGSAQTSYYEQYF. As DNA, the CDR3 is TGTGCCAGCAGCGTAGGTTCAGCACAGACTTCTTACTACGAGCAGTACTTC.

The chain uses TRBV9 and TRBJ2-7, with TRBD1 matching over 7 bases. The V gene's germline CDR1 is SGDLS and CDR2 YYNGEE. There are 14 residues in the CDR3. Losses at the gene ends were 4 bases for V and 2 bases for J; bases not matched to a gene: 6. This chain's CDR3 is CASSPPGTAYEQYF. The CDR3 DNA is TGTGCCAGCAGCCCCCCCGGGACAGCCTACGAGCAGTACTTC. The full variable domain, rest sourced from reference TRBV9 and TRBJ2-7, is DSGVTQTPKHLITATGQRVTLRCSPRSGDLSVYWYQQSLDQGLQFLIQYYNGEERAKGNILERFSAQQFPDLHSELNLSSLELGDSALYFCASSPPGTAYEQYFGPGTRLTVT.

CDR3 residues: CASSPFQGEKLFF. CDR3 nucleotides: TGTGCCAGCAGTCCGTTCCAAGGGGAAAAACTGTTTTTT. The chain couples TRBV27 to TRBJ1-4; D ambiguous. CDR1 is MNHEY and CDR2 is SMNVEV in the germline V gene (reference sequence). V dropped 5 bases and J dropped 8 bases, with 12 bases sitting between them. This CDR3 is built from 13 residues.

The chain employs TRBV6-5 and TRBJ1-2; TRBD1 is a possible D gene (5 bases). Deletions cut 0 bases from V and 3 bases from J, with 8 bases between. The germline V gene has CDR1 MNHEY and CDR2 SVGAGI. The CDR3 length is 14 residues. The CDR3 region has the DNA TGTGCCAGCAGTTACTCGCGGGGCTACTATGGCTACACCTTC. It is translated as CASSYSRGYYGYTF.

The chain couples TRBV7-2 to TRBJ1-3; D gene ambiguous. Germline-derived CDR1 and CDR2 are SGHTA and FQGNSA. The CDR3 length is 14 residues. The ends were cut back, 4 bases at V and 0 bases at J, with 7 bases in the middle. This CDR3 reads CASSYDNSGNTIYF. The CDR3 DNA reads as TGTGCCAGCAGCTATGACAACTCTGGAAACACCATATATTTT.

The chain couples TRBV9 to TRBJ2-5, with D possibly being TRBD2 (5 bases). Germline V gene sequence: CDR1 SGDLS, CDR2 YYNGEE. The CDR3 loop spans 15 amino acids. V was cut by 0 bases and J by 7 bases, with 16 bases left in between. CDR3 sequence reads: CASSVGVERFGTQYF. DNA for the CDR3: TGTGCCAGCAGCGTAGGGGTGGAGCGGTTCGGGACCCAGTACTTC.

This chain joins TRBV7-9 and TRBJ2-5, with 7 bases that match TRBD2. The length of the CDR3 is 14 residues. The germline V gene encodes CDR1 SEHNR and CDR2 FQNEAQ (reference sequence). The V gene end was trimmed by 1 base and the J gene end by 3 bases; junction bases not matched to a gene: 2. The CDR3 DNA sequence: TGTGCCAGCAGCTTAGTTGGGGGGGAAGAGACCCAGTACTTC. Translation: CASSLVGGEETQYF.

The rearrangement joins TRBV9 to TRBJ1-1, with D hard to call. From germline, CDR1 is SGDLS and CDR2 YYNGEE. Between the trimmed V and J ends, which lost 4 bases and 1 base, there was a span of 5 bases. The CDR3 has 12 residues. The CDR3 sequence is CASSSQNTEAFF. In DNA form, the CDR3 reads TGTGCCAGCAGCTCCCAGAACACTGAAGCTTTCTTT.

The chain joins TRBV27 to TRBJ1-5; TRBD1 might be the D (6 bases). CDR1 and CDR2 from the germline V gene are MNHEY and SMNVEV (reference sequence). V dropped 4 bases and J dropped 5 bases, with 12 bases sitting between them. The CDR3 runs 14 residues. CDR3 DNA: TGTGCCAGCAGTTCCGGACAGCTTGATCAGCCCCAGCATTTT. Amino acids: CASSSGQLDQPQHF.

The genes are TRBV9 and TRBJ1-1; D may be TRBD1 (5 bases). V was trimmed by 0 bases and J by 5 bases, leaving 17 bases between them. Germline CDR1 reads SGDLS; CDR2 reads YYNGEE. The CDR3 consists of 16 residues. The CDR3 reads CASSVAPPQPGTEAFF. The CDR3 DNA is TGTGCCAGCAGCGTAGCCCCCCCGCAGCCAGGGACTGAAGCTTTCTTT.

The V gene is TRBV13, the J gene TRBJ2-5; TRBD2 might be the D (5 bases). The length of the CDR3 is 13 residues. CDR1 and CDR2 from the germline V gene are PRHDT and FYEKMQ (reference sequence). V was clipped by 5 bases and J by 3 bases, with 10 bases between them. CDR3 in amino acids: CASSMERKETQYF. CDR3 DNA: TGTGCCAGCAGCATGGAGCGGAAAGAGACCCAGTACTTC.

The CDR3 DNA is TGTGCCATCAGTGAGTCGCGGACAGGGGCAGGTGGCTACACCTTC. Translating gives CAISESRTGAGGYTF. The chain recombines TRBV10-3 with TRBJ1-2, with 9 bases lining up with TRBD1. CDR3 size: 15 residues. Germline V gene lookup returns CDR1 ENHRY and CDR2 SYGVKD. With V trimmed by 0 bases and J by 7 bases, 6 bases remained unmatched.

CDR3 in amino acids: CATYRTFENTIYF. The CDR3 bases are TGTGCCACCTATAGGACGTTTGAAAACACCATATATTTT. The V and J genes are TRBV6-6 and TRBJ1-3; no clear D gene. Deletions cut 10 bases from V and 6 bases from J, with 16 bases between. The CDR3 is made up of 13 amino acids. Germline V CDR1 and CDR2: MNHNY, SVGAGI (reference sequence).